Here is one TCR beta chain with its context. Its antigen is still unknown. There are 14 residues in the CDR3. Germline loops: CDR1 KGHSH, CDR2 LQKENI. With 2 bases removed from V and 3 bases from J, the gap between germline ends came to 8 bases. The data belong to a study of shared clonotypes between healthy human individuals. Here immunoSEQ multiplex PCR was the method, and the copy in TCRdb shows in-frame clones only, minus some. Of approximately 1.5 million clones listed, around 98.5% are singletons. The study, taken as a whole, reports: Between a handful of donors, naive CD4 clonotypes were shared at a level of about 5%. When compared with the clonotypes that were shared by all four sorted-subset donors, the non-shared clonotypes turned out to have lower generation probabilities.

The TCR comes from a man aged 30 to 39 in good health. The gene calls are TRBV18 and TRBJ2-1; D not certain. The material sequenced was naive CD4+ T cells sorted from blood. Sample subset: CD45RA+ positively selected. CDR3 bases: TGTGCCAGCTCACCATCCGGTTACTACAATGAGCAGTTCTTC. As protein: CASSPSGYYNEQFF.